These 10 T cell receptor beta chains share one sample of origin, sequenced in a study of T cells after yellow fever vaccination. TCRdb called the 5' RACE reads again in MiXCR, with one record for every CDR3 protein. The sample yields 400,000 or so distinct CDR3 sequences, roughly 10% seen once. The source material was PBMCs, sampled on the day of the first yellow fever vaccination. The receptors derive from a man between 18 and 29 years old who received the YFV17D yellow fever vaccine.

The chain carries TRBV12-3 or TRBV12-4 and TRBJ2-2; a possible D gene is TRBD1 (6 bases). The CDR3 is made up of 17 amino acids. The V end was cut by 0 bases, the J end by 5 bases, with 16 bases between. CDR3 amino acids: CASSLADTGLSTGELFF. CDR3 DNA sequence: TGTGCCAGCAGTTTAGCGGATACAGGGTTATCAACCGGGGAGCTGTTTTTT.

V gene TRBV7-3 combines with J gene TRBJ2-7, with D possibly matching TRBD2 (6 bases). The CDR3 is 14 residues long. Trimming removed 6 bases from V and 4 bases from J, with 16 bases in between. Looked up from germline, CDR1 is SGHTA and CDR2 is FQGTGA. The CDR3 coding sequence is TGTGCCAGCAGAGACCGGGAGCGGGTATACGAGCAGTACGTC. Translating gives CASRDRERVYEQYV.

This clonotype was observed a handful of times. The chain links TRBV2 to TRBJ2-3; tentatively, D is TRBD1 (5 bases). The CDR3 is made up of 12 amino acids. From germline, CDR1 is SNHLY and CDR2 FYNNEI. V gave up 7 bases and J gave up 10 bases, with 15 bases separating them. The CDR3 nucleotides read TGTGCCAGCACCTTGACAGTGGGTTCGCAGTATTTT. Translation gives CASTLTVGSQYF.

This clonotype was counted between two and nine times. The chain employs TRBV5-4 and TRBJ2-1; 10 bases match TRBD1. V was pared by 6 bases and J by 10 bases, with 10 bases of the junction left unmatched. The germline V gene has CDR1 SGHNT and CDR2 YYREEE (reference sequence). The CDR3 is made up of 14 amino acids. This CDR3 reads CASTRDRGPWEQFF. Written as DNA, the CDR3 is TGTGCCAGCACCCGGGACAGGGGCCCTTGGGAGCAGTTCTTC.

V and J are TRBV6-5 and TRBJ1-1; D is perhaps TRBD1 (5 bases). This CDR3 contains 15 residues. Trimming took off 2 bases at V and 4 bases at J, with 14 bases between the two ends. CDR1 and CDR2 from the germline V gene are MNHEY and SVGAGI. In nucleotides, the CDR3 is TGTGCCAGCAGTTACCCCGAAAGGGGTCTCACTGAAGCTTTCTTT. Translation gives CASSYPERGLTEAFF.

This clonotype has a handful of counts. The rearrangement uses TRBV6-6 and TRBJ2-3; D possibly uses TRBD1 or TRBD2 (5 bases each). Germline loops: CDR1 MNHNY, CDR2 SVGAGI (reference sequence). This CDR3 spans 13 amino acids. Deletions cut 7 bases from V and 6 bases from J, with 14 bases between. The CDR3 loop reads CASTPPGTDTQYF. The CDR3 DNA reads as TGTGCCAGCACCCCACCAGGGACCGATACGCAGTATTTT.

This clonotype was detected a few times. The rearrangement uses TRBV12-3 or TRBV12-4 and TRBJ2-1; 9 bases map to TRBD1. The CDR3 extends over 15 amino acids. Losses at the gene ends were 4 bases for V and 3 bases for J; bases not matched to a gene: 4. Written as DNA, the CDR3 is TGTGCCAGCAGTTCCCGGGACAGGGTCTACAATGAGCAGTTCTTC. Its protein is CASSSRDRVYNEQFF.

The chain combines TRBV5-4 with TRBJ2-3; D is uncertain. Germline V gene lookup returns CDR1 SGHNT and CDR2 YYREEE (reference sequence). The CDR3 consists of 14 residues. Trimming removed 0 bases from V and 2 bases from J, with 7 bases in between. CDR3 residues: CASSLGHYTDTQYF. Here the CDR3 DNA reads TGTGCCAGCAGCTTGGGACACTACACAGATACGCAGTATTTT. Variable domain in full (rest from reference TRBV5-4 and TRBJ2-3): ETGVTQSPTHLIKTRGQQVTLRCSSQSGHNTVSWYQQALGQGPQFIFQYYREEENGRGNFPPRFSGLQFPNYSSELNVNALELDDSALYLCASSLGHYTDTQYFGPGTRLTVL.

The chain carries TRBV5-1 and TRBJ2-3, with D hard to call. V was shortened by 0 bases and J by 0 bases, with 11 bases between the two germline ends. CDR3 size: 16 residues. Germline V lookup: CDR1 SGHRS, CDR2 YFSETQ. The CDR3 DNA reads as TGCGCCAGCAGCTTGGGTCTCGCGATAAGCACAGATACGCAGTATTTT. Translated, it gives CASSLGLAISTDTQYF.

V and J are TRBV5-1 and TRBJ2-2; 7 bases are a match to TRBD1. Germline loops: CDR1 SGHRS, CDR2 YFSETQ. V was clipped by 3 bases and J by 3 bases; unmatched bases: 5. The CDR3 covers 15 residues. The CDR3 region is CASSSDRVDTGELFF. CDR3 nucleotides: TGCGCCAGCAGCTCCGACAGGGTTGACACCGGGGAGCTGTTTTTT.